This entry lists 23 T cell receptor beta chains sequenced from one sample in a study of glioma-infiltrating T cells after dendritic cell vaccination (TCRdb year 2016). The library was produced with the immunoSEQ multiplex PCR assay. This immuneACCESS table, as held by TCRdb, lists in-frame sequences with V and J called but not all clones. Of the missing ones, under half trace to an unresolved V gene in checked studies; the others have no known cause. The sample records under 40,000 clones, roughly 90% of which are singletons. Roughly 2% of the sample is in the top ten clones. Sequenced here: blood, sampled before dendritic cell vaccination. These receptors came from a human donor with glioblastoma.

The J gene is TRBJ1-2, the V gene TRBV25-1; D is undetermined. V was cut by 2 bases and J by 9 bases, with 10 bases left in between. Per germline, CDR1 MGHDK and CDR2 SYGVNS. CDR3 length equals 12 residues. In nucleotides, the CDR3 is TGTGCCAGCAGTGAAGTCGGGTTAAGCTACACCTTC. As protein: CASSEVGLSYTF.

The CDR3 region is CASSQDYLAGGVYEQYF. The DNA of the CDR3 is TGCGCCAGCAGCCAAGATTACCTAGCGGGGGGAGTCTACGAGCAGTACTTC. This chain connects TRBV4-1 to TRBJ2-5; 11 bases match TRBD2. The J call may be wrong; the DNA end is better matched by TRBJ2-7. The CDR3 has 17 residues. Looked up from germline, CDR1 is MGHRA and CDR2 is YSYEKL.

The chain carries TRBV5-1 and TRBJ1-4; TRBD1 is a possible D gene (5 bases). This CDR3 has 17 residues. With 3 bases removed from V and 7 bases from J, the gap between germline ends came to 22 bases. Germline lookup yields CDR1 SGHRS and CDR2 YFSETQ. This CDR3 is CASSWMVMGAGGEKLFF. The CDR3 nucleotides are TGCGCCAGCAGCTGGATGGTGATGGGCGCCGGGGGTGAAAAACTGTTTTTT.

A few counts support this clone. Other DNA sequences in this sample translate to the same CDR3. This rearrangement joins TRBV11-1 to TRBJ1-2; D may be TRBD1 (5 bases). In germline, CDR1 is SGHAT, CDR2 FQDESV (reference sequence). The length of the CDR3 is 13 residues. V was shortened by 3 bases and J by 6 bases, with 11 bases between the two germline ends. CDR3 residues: CASSFTGSDGYTF. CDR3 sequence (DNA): TGTGCCAGCAGCTTTACAGGATCCGATGGCTACACCTTC.

The CDR3 region has the DNA TGTGCCAGCAGCGTAGGCAGAAACATGAACACTGAAGCTTTCTTT. It codes for CASSVGRNMNTEAFF. The chain uses TRBV9 and TRBJ1-1; D is undetermined. The V end lost 0 bases, the J end lost 0 bases, and 9 bases lay between the germline ends. Germline CDR1 and CDR2: SGDLS and YYNGEE. The CDR3 totals 15 residues. The whole variable domain, filled in from reference TRBV9 and TRBJ1-1, reads DSGVTQTPKHLITATGQRVTLRCSPRSGDLSVYWYQQSLDQGLQFLIQYYNGEERAKGNILERFSAQQFPDLHSELNLSSLELGDSALYFCASSVGRNMNTEAFFGQGTRLTVV.

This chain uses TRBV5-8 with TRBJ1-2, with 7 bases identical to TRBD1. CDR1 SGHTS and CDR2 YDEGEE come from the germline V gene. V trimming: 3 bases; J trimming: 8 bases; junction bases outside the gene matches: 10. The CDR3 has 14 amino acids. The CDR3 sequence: CASSSQTGPRGYTF. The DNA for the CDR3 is TGTGCCAGCAGCTCGCAGACAGGGCCCAGAGGCTACACCTTC.

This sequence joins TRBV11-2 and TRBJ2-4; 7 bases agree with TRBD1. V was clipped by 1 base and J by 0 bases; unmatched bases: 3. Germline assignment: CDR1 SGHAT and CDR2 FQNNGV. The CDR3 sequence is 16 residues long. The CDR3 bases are TGTGCCAGCAGCTTAGTCACAGGGGAAGCCAAAAACATTCAGTACTTC. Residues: CASSLVTGEAKNIQYF.

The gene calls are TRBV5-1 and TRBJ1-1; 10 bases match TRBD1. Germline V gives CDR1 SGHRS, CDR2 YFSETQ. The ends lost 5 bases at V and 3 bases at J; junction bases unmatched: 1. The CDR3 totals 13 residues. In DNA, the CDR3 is TGCGCCAGCAGGGGGACAGGGGACACTGAAGCTTTCTTT. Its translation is CASRGTGDTEAFF.

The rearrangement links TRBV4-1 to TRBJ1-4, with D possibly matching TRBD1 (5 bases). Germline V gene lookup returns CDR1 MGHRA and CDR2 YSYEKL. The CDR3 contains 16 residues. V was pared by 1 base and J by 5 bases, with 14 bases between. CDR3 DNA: TGCGCCAGCAGCCAAGGGGGGGGAACAGTAAATGAAAAACTGTTTTTT. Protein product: CASSQGGGTVNEKLFF.

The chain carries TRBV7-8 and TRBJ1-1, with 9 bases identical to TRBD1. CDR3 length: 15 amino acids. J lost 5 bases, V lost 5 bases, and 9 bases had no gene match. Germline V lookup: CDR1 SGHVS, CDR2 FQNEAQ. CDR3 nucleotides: TGTGCCAGCAGCGAGCCGGGACAGGGTGGGACTGAAGCTTTCTTT. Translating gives CASSEPGQGGTEAFF.

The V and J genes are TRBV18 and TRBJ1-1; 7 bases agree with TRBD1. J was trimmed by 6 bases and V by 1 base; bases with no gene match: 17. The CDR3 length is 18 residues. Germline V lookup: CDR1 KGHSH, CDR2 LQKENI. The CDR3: CASSPRQGRNALVAEAFF. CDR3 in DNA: TGTGCCAGCTCACCACGACAGGGAAGAAATGCCTTAGTAGCTGAAGCTTTCTTT.

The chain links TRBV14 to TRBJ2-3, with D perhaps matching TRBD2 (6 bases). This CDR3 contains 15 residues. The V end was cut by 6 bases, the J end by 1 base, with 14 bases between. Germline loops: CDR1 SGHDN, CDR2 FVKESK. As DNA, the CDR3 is TGTGCCAGCAGTTTCTGGGGGGAAGGCACAGATACGCAGTATTTT. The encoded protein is CASSFWGEGTDTQYF.

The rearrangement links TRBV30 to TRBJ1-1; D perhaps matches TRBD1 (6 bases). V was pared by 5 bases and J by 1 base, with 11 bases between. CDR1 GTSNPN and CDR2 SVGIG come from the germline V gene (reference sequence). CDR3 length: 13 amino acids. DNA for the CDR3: TGTGCCTGGTCCGGACAGTCGAACACTGAAGCTTTCTTT. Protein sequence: CAWSGQSNTEAFF.

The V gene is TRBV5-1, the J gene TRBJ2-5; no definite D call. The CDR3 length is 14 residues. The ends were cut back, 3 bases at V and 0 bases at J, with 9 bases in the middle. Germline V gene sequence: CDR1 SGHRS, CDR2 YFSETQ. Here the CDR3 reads CASSSELYQETQYF. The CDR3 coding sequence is TGCGCCAGCAGCTCCGAACTGTACCAAGAGACCCAGTACTTC.

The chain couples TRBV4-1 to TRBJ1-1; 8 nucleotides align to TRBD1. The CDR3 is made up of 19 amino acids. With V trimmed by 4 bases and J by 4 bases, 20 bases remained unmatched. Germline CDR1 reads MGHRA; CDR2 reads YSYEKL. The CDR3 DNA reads TGCGCCAGCAGCCGCGATGGGGGCGCAGGGGGCCGTAGGAGCACTGAAGCTTTCTTT. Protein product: CASSRDGGAGGRRSTEAFF.

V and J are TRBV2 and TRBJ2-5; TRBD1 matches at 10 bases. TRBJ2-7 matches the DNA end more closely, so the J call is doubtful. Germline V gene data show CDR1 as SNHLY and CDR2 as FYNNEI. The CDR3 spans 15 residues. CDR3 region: CASSGQGAVSGEQYF. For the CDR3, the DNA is TGTGCCAGCAGTGGACAGGGGGCTGTTTCGGGCGAGCAGTACTTC.

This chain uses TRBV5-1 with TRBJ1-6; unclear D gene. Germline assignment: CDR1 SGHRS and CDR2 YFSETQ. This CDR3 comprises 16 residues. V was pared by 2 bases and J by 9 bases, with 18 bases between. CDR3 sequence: CASSFSTGRRGSPLHF. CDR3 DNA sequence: TGCGCCAGCAGCTTTTCGACCGGTCGGCGAGGTTCACCCCTCCACTTT.

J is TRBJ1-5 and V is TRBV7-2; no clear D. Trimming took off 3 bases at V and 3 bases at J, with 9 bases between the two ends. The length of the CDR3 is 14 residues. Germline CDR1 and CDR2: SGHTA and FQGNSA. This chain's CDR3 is CASSLAQTNQPQHF. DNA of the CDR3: TGTGCCAGCAGCTTGGCACAGACCAATCAGCCCCAGCATTTT.

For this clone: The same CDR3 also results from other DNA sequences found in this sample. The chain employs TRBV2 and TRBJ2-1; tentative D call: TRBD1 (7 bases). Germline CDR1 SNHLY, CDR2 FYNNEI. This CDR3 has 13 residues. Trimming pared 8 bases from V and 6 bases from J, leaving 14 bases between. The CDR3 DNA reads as TGTGCCAGCCGGGAGACAGGGAGCAATGAGCAGTTCTTC. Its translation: CASRETGSNEQFF.

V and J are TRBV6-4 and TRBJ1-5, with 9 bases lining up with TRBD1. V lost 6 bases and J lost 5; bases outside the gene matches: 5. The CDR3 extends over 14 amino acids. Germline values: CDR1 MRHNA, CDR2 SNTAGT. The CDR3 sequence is CASSSGTGHQPQHF. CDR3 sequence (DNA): TGTGCCAGCAGCTCCGGGACAGGGCATCAGCCCCAGCATTTT.

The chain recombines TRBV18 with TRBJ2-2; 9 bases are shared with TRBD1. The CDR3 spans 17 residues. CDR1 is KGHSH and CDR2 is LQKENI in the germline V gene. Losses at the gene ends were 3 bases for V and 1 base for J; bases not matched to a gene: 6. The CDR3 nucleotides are TGTGCCAGCTCACCGCCGTGGACAGGGGTGAACACCGGGGAGCTGTTTTTT. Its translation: CASSPPWTGVNTGELFF. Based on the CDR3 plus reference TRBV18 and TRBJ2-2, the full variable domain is NAGVMQNPRHLVRRRGQEARLRCSPMKGHSHVYWYRQLPEEGLKFMVYLQKENIIDESGMPKERFSAEFPKEGPSILRIQQVVRGDSAAYFCASSPPWTGVNTGELFFGEGSRLTVL.

CDR3 sequence reads: CASTPGGRTAYEQYF. In DNA form, the CDR3 reads TGTGCCAGCACCCCAGGGGGACGGACTGCTTACGAGCAGTACTTC. This chain connects TRBV6-6 to TRBJ2-7, with 7 bases aligning to TRBD1. Germline V gene lookup returns CDR1 MNHNY and CDR2 SVGAGI (reference sequence). Unmatched junction bases numbered 13, after V lost 7 bases and J lost 4 bases. This CDR3 is built from 15 residues.

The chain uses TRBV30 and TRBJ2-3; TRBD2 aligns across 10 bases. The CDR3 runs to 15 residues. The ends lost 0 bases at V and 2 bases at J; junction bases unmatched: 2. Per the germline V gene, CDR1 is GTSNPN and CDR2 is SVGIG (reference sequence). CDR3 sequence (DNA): TGTGCCTGGAGTGTCCTAGCGGGGGTCACAGATACGCAGTATTTT. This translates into CAWSVLAGVTDTQYF.